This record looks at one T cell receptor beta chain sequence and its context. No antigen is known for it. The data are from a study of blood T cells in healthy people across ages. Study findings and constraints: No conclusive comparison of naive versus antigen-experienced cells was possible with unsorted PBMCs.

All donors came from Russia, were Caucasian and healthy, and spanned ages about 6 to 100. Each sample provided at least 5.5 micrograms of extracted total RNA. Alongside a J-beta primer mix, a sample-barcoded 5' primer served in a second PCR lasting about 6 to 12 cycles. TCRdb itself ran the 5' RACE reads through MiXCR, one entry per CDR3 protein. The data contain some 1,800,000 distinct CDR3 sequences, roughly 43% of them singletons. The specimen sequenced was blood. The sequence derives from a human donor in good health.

The DNA of the CDR3 is TGTGCCAGCAGCCCTGGGACAGCCGGGGGGGAAAAACTGTTTTTT. As protein: CASSPGTAGGEKLFF. The rearrangement uses TRBV2 and TRBJ1-4; 7 bases line up with TRBD1. This CDR3 spans 15 amino acids. CDR1 SNHLY and CDR2 FYNNEI come from the germline V gene. Trimming at V came to 6 bases and at J to 8 bases, leaving 12 bases not matched to a gene.